This T cell receptor (beta chain) is from a study of shared clonotypes between healthy human individuals. With respect to this clone: Its antigen is still unknown.

CDR3 length equals 14 residues. Germline V gene sequence: CDR1 KGHSH, CDR2 LQKENI. Trimming cost V 3 bases and J 7 bases; bases outside gene matches: 5. Libraries were prepared by immunoSEQ multiplex PCR; TCRdb keeps only in-frame clonotypes and omits some of them. Here the sample spans over a million clones, 70% to 80% being singletons. Study observations and caveats: Sampling covered blood only; tissue repertoires likely differ. Sorted-subset samples were not fully sequenced, rarefaction indicated.

Sequencing used memory CD4+ T cells from PBMCs. Subset in this sample: CD45RA-negative fraction. This TCR came from a man younger than 35 in good health. Some clones in this sample may be carry-over from other donors' samples. The rearrangement joins TRBV18 to TRBJ2-1, with 8 bases lining up with TRBD2. CDR3 region: CASSPASGFNEQFF. The DNA for the CDR3 is TGTGCCAGCTCACCGGCTAGCGGGTTTAATGAGCAGTTCTTC.